What follows is one T cell receptor beta chain and its context. This record belongs to a study of technical replicates of blood from a handful of donors. The CDR3 length is 15 residues. CDR1 is MNHNY and CDR2 is SVGAGI in the germline V gene (reference sequence). V gave up 6 bases and J gave up 0 bases; unmatched junction bases: 4. The data were produced by immunoSEQ multiplex PCR, yet TCRdb's version contains in-frame clones alone and is incomplete. The sample consists of 55,000 to 85,000 clones, roughly 96% of them appearing once. This sequence joins TRBV6-6 and TRBJ2-3, with 9 positions matching TRBD2. What was sequenced was T cells isolated from PBMCs. The sequence was obtained from a human donor in good health. As DNA, the CDR3 is TGTGCCAGCAGCGATAGCGGGGGCAGCACAGATACGCAGTATTTT. This encodes CASSDSGGSTDTQYF.